One sample yielded the 27 T cell receptor beta chains listed below, sequenced in a study of blood T cell repertoires in COVID-19. Clones were read by immunoSEQ multiplex PCR, and TCRdb kept only the in-frame ones, dropping some. The sample has roughly 70,000 clones, around 88% seen once. Sequences were obtained from peripheral blood. The source of these receptors is a woman in her 70s with acute or convalescent COVID-19.

This clone occurred a few times. The CDR3 DNA follows: TGTGCCACCCTGACAGGGAACACTGAAGCTTTCTTT. The encoded protein is CATLTGNTEAFF. This rearrangement joins TRBV10-3 to TRBJ1-1; tentatively, D is TRBD1 (6 bases). Trimming pared 10 bases from V and 1 base from J, leaving 10 bases between. The CDR3 spans 12 residues. Germline V gives CDR1 ENHRY, CDR2 SYGVKD.

In this sample, this clone turned up once. This sequence joins TRBV5-1 and TRBJ1-1; TRBD1 agrees at 7 bases. CDR1 and CDR2 from the germline V gene are SGHRS and YFSETQ. There are 14 residues in the CDR3. Losses at the gene ends were 2 bases for V and 4 bases for J; bases not matched to a gene: 5. CDR3 sequence: CASSLDRDGTEAFF. The DNA for the CDR3 is TGCGCCAGCAGCTTAGACAGGGATGGCACTGAAGCTTTCTTT.

The V and J genes are TRBV9 and TRBJ1-2; tentative D call: TRBD1 (5 bases). The germline V gene has CDR1 SGDLS and CDR2 YYNGEE. The CDR3 covers 17 residues. Trimming took off 0 bases at V and 10 bases at J, with 25 bases between the two ends. CDR3 loop: CASSVGPGTGVGGYYTF. The CDR3, as DNA: TGTGCCAGCAGCGTAGGCCCCGGGACTGGCGTGGGGGGTTACTACACCTTC.

The chain carries TRBV7-2 and TRBJ1-1; D remains unclear. The CDR3 is 14 residues long. In germline, CDR1 is SGHTA, CDR2 FQGNSA. Deletions cut 1 base from V and 5 bases from J, with 11 bases between. Written as DNA, the CDR3 is TGTGCCAGCAGCTTAGTTTACCCGGGGACTGAAGCTTTCTTT. Its protein product is CASSLVYPGTEAFF.

The V gene is TRBV2, the J gene TRBJ1-5; D gene ambiguous. The CDR3 contains 15 residues. Trimming shortened V by 4 bases and J by 2 bases, and 12 bases separated the two germline ends. Germline loops: CDR1 SNHLY, CDR2 FYNNEI. In DNA form, the CDR3 reads TGTGCCAGCAGTGGCGGGGAGAAGGGCAATCAGCCCCAGCATTTT. Residues: CASSGGEKGNQPQHF.

This chain joins TRBV7-8 and TRBJ1-1, with D possibly matching TRBD1 (6 bases). Germline V lookup: CDR1 SGHVS, CDR2 FQNEAQ. The CDR3 spans 16 residues. Deletions cut 1 base from V and 4 bases from J, with 16 bases between. CDR3 DNA: TGTGCCAGCAGCTTAGTTACCACCGGGACACCCACTGAAGCTTTCTTT. It translates to CASSLVTTGTPTEAFF.

The chain recombines TRBV18 with TRBJ1-2; 7 bases agree with TRBD1. With V trimmed by 1 base and J by 3 bases, 2 bases remained unmatched. This CDR3 spans 14 amino acids. CDR1 is KGHSH and CDR2 is LQKENI in the germline V gene. The CDR3 nucleotides are TGTGCCAGCTCACCACAAGGGGGCGACTATGGCTACACCTTC. This codes for CASSPQGGDYGYTF.

This chain links TRBV6-1 with TRBJ1-3; D not certain. The ends were cut back, 3 bases at V and 8 bases at J, with 17 bases in the middle. Germline CDR1 MNHNS, CDR2 SASEGT. The CDR3 has 15 residues. CDR3 amino acids: CASSDDSGRLDTIYF. CDR3 nucleotides: TGTGCCAGCAGTGATGACTCTGGAAGGCTTGACACCATATATTTT.

The chain combines TRBV5-1 with TRBJ2-1; 8 bases match TRBD1. Trimming took 7 bases from V and 2 from J; bases not matched to a gene: 8. Germline loops: CDR1 SGHRS, CDR2 YFSETQ. CDR3 length equals 15 residues. Here the CDR3 DNA reads TGCGCCAGCCGTTACGCAGGGGGCGCCTACAATGAGCAGTTCTTC. Its translation is CASRYAGGAYNEQFF.

The chain carries TRBV4-1 and TRBJ1-1; TRBD1 matches at 8 bases. The CDR3 extends over 19 amino acids. Germline lookup yields CDR1 MGHRA and CDR2 YSYEKL. The V segment lost 0 bases and the J segment 1 base; nucleotides outside the gene matches: 13. This CDR3 reads CASSQDWLRAGGKNTEAFF. Here the CDR3 DNA reads TGCGCCAGCAGCCAAGATTGGTTGAGGGCAGGGGGCAAGAACACTGAAGCTTTCTTT.

The chain carries TRBV27 and TRBJ1-1; 9 bases fit TRBD1. Trimming removed 2 bases from V and 5 bases from J; junction bases left unmatched: 12. Germline CDR1 MNHEY, CDR2 SMNVEV (reference sequence). The CDR3 sequence is 17 residues long. This CDR3 is CASSLRGTGFSVTEAFF. The CDR3, as DNA: TGTGCCAGCAGTTTAAGGGGGACAGGGTTTTCGGTAACTGAAGCTTTCTTT.

The chain recombines TRBV3-1 (or the pseudogene TRBV3-2) with TRBJ2-7; maybe TRBD1 (6 bases). Trimming removed 2 bases from V and 4 bases from J, with 6 bases in between. This CDR3 has 12 amino acids. Per the germline V gene, CDR1 is LGHDT and CDR2 is YNNKEL (reference sequence). CDR3 DNA: TGTGCCAGCAGCCAACAGGGGTACGAGCAGTACTTC. Amino acid sequence: CASSQQGYEQYF.

The V call is TRBV4-3, the J call TRBJ2-3, with 10 nucleotides matching TRBD2. The length of the CDR3 is 17 residues. The ends lost 3 bases at V and 4 bases at J; junction bases unmatched: 10. CDR1 is LGHNA, CDR2 YSLEER, per germline. The CDR3 DNA reads TGCGCCAGCAGCCATTTATCTAGCGGGAGAACAGCAGATACGCAGTATTTT. Its translation is CASSHLSSGRTADTQYF.

This chain uses TRBV7-3 with TRBJ2-7, with 7 nucleotides matching TRBD2. Germline CDR1 SGHTA, CDR2 FQGTGA. The V segment lost 2 bases and the J segment 4 bases; nucleotides outside the gene matches: 2. CDR3 length: 13 amino acids. The CDR3 is CASSLGGVYEQYF. The DNA of the CDR3 is TGTGCCAGCAGCTTAGGGGGGGTTTACGAGCAGTACTTC.

V gene TRBV9 combines with J gene TRBJ1-6; TRBD1 matches 8 bases. Germline CDR1 SGDLS, CDR2 YYNGEE. This CDR3 has 13 residues. V was clipped by 7 bases and J by 8 bases; unmatched bases: 5. The CDR3 protein is CASGQGLDSPLHF. For the CDR3, the DNA is TGTGCCAGCGGACAGGGATTGGATTCACCCCTCCACTTT.

The CDR3 protein is CASSQQGVDYGYTF. For the CDR3, the DNA is TGTGCCAGCAGTCAACAGGGGGTGGACTATGGCTACACCTTC. This chain joins TRBV14 and TRBJ1-2; 8 nucleotides agree with TRBD1. Trimming at V came to 6 bases and at J to 3 bases, leaving 6 bases not matched to a gene. The CDR3 covers 14 residues. Looked up from germline, CDR1 is SGHDN and CDR2 is FVKESK. Variable domain in full (rest from reference TRBV14 and TRBJ1-2): EAGVTQFPSHSVIEKGQTVTLRCDPISGHDNLYWYRRVMGKEIKFLLHFVKESKQDESGMPNNRFLAERTGGTYSTLKVQPAELEDSGVYFCASSQQGVDYGYTFGSGTRLTVV.

The CDR3 is CASTLGEVSGNTIYF. The CDR3 nucleotides read TGCGCCAGCACTCTGGGGGAGGTATCTGGAAACACCATATATTTT. V usage is TRBV5-1 and J usage is TRBJ1-3, with D possibly matching TRBD1 (5 bases). The CDR3 covers 15 residues. The germline CDR1 and CDR2 sequences are SGHRS and YFSETQ. V lost 6 bases and J 1 base, leaving 14 bases between the germline ends.

The V and J genes are TRBV11-2 and TRBJ2-7, with 10 bases identical to TRBD2. The germline CDR1 and CDR2 sequences are SGHAT and FQNNGV. The CDR3 has 16 residues. Unmatched junction bases numbered 13, after V lost 5 bases and J lost 6 bases. CDR3 coding DNA: TGTGCCAGCAGCCAACCTCCGGGACTAGCGTTAAGCGAGCAGTACTTC. This gives the protein CASSQPPGLALSEQYF.

Only a few counts were recorded for this clone. The gene calls are TRBV14 and TRBJ1-2; D is possibly TRBD1 (5 bases). V gave up 0 bases and J gave up 8 bases, with 16 bases separating them. This CDR3 region has 15 residues. Germline V gene lookup returns CDR1 SGHDN and CDR2 FVKESK. CDR3 DNA sequence: TGTGCCAGCAGCCAAGATCTAGGCGGGGCGCGGGGCTACACCTTC. Translation gives CASSQDLGGARGYTF.

CDR3 residues: CASSPKGLPWQYF. The CDR3 nucleotides read TGTGCCAGCAGCCCCAAAGGACTCCCCTGGCAGTATTTT. The V and J genes are TRBV7-2 and TRBJ2-3; D is perhaps TRBD2 (5 bases). The germline CDR1 and CDR2 sequences are SGHTA and FQGNSA. Trimming cost V 5 bases and J 11 bases, with 17 bases left between them. CDR3 length: 13 residues.

The chain joins TRBV28 to TRBJ2-1; weak D call: TRBD2 (6 bases). V lost 6 bases and J lost 5, with 17 bases in between. There are 15 residues in the CDR3. Germline CDR1 is MDHEN and CDR2 is SYDVKM. CDR3 region: CASSPQGGAHNEQFF. CDR3 nucleotides: TGTGCCAGCAGCCCCCAGGGCGGGGCCCACAATGAGCAGTTCTTC.

This chain links TRBV7-9 with TRBJ2-7; 7 bases align to TRBD1. Trimming at V came to 6 bases and at J to 6 bases, leaving 11 bases not matched to a gene. The germline V gene encodes CDR1 SEHNR and CDR2 FQNEAQ (reference sequence). The CDR3 runs to 14 residues. The chain's CDR3 is CASRPTGVEGEQYF. CDR3 nucleotides: TGTGCCAGCAGACCTACAGGGGTTGAAGGCGAGCAGTACTTC.

V is TRBV6-7 and J is TRBJ2-5; tentative D call: TRBD1 (5 bases). TRBV6-7 is an open reading frame whose function is uncertain. V lost 2 bases, J lost 3 bases, and 19 bases lay in between. This CDR3 contains 17 residues. The CDR3, as DNA: TGTGCCAGCAGTTACCAGACAGCCCGTAGGTTTGAAGAGACCCAGTACTTC. Its protein is CASSYQTARRFEETQYF.

The chain carries TRBV3-1 (or the pseudogene TRBV3-2) and TRBJ1-2; D is perhaps TRBD1 (5 bases). V was trimmed by 1 base and J by 9 bases, leaving 18 bases between them. The CDR3 loop spans 15 amino acids. Germline CDR1 is LGHDT and CDR2 is YNNKEL (reference sequence). CDR3 sequence: CASSQVTGRAESYTF. CDR3 sequence (DNA): TGTGCCAGCAGCCAAGTAACAGGACGGGCTGAAAGCTACACCTTC.

The chain recombines TRBV30 with TRBJ2-7; 11 bases are a match to TRBD2. The J segment lost 6 bases and the V segment lost 4 bases, leaving 5 bases of the junction unmatched. This CDR3 is 13 amino acids long. Looked up from germline, CDR1 is GTSNPN and CDR2 is SVGIG (reference sequence). CDR3 in DNA: TGTGCCTGGACCCCACTAGCGGGAGTCGAGCAGTACTTC. It specifies CAWTPLAGVEQYF. Drawing the rest from reference TRBV30 and TRBJ2-7, the complete variable domain is SQTIHQWPATLVQPVGSPLSLECTVEGTSNPNLYWYRQAAGRGLQLLFYSVGIGQISSEVPQNLSASRPQDRQFILSSKKLLLSDSGFYLCAWTPLAGVEQYFGPGTRLTVT.

The chain links TRBV5-6 to TRBJ2-1; D perhaps matches TRBD2 (5 bases). Germline V gene lookup returns CDR1 SGHDT and CDR2 YYEEEE. This CDR3 spans 15 amino acids. V lost 2 bases and J 7 bases, leaving 16 bases between the germline ends. CDR3 protein: CASSLGTLGRNEQFF. The DNA of the CDR3 is TGTGCCAGCAGCTTAGGTACACTAGGAAGAAATGAGCAGTTCTTC.

The CDR3 region is CASSYTVQGTDTQYF. For the CDR3, the DNA is TGTGCCAGCAGCTATACGGTACAGGGAACAGATACGCAGTATTTT. The chain joins TRBV5-6 to TRBJ2-3, with D possibly being TRBD1 (6 bases). The length of the CDR3 is 15 residues. Trimming removed 3 bases at V and 3 bases at J, with 14 bases between. CDR1 SGHDT and CDR2 YYEEEE come from the germline V gene.